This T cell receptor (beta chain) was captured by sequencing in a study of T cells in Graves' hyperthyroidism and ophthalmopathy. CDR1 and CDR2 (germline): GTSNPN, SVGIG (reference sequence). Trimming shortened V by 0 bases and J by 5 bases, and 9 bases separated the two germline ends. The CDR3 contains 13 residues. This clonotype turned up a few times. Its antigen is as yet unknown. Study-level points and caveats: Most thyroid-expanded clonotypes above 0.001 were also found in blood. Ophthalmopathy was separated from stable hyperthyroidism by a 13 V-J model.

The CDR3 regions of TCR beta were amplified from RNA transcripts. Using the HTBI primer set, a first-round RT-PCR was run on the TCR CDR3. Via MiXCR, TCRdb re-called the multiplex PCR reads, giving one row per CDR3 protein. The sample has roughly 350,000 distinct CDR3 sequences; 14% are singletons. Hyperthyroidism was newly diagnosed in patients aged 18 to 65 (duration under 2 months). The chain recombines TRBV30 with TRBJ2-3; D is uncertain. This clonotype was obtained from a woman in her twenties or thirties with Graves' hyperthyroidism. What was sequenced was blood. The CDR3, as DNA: TGTGCCTGGAGTGTCCCCCCGCAAGATACGCAGTATTTT. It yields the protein CAWSVPPQDTQYF. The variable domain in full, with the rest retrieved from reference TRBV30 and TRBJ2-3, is SQTIHQWPATLVQPVGSPLSLECTVEGTSNPNLYWYRQAAGRGLQLLFYSVGIGQISSEVPQNLSASRPQDRQFILSSKKLLLSDSGFYLCAWSVPPQDTQYFGPGTRLTVL.